This TCR beta chain was found in a study of regulatory T cells in long-lasting Graves disease. For the study at large: Over-5-year antithyroid drug use with positive TSH receptor antibodies defined persistent Graves' disease in the study. Study-wide findings and caveats: Small sample size may have lowered accuracy. Clonotypes that were public and shared totalled approximately 3,000 in persistent patients versus over 800 in new patients.

This CDR3 has 13 amino acids. The V end lost 4 bases, the J end lost 2 bases, and 9 bases lay between the germline ends. The germline V gene has CDR1 SQVTM and CDR2 ANQGSEA. Time point indicated: persistent/refractory GD, antithyroid drugs over 5 years with positive TRAb. PBMC-derived RNA was used for the TCR library. Construction of TCR beta libraries relied on iRepertoire HTBI primers and on Arm-PCR targeting CDR3 regions. Via MiXCR, TCRdb re-called the multiplex PCR reads, giving one row per CDR3 protein. This table holds 400,000 to 500,000 distinct CDR3 sequences, 21% found once. Details on this clonotype: The antigen remains undetermined.

The clonotype comes from a female donor with Graves disease. V and J are TRBV29-1 and TRBJ1-3; D not certain. Sequenced here: peripheral blood mononuclear cells (PBMCs), sampled when the disease was refractory, from a patient treated with antithyroid drugs. CDR3: CSVGVQAGNTIYF. The CDR3 DNA follows: TGCAGCGTTGGGGTCCAAGCTGGAAACACCATATATTTT.